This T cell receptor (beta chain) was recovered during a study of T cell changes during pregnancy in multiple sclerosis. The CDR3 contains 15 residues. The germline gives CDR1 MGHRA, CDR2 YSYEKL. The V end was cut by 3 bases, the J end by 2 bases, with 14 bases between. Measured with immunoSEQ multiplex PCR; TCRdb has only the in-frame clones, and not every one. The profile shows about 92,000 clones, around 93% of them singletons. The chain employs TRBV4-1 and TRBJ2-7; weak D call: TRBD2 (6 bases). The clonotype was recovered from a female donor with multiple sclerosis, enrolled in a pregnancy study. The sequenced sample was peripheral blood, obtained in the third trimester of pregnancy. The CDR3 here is CASSQVSGGAYEQYF. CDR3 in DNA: TGCGCCAGCAGCCAGGTTAGCGGAGGTGCCTACGAGCAGTACTTC.